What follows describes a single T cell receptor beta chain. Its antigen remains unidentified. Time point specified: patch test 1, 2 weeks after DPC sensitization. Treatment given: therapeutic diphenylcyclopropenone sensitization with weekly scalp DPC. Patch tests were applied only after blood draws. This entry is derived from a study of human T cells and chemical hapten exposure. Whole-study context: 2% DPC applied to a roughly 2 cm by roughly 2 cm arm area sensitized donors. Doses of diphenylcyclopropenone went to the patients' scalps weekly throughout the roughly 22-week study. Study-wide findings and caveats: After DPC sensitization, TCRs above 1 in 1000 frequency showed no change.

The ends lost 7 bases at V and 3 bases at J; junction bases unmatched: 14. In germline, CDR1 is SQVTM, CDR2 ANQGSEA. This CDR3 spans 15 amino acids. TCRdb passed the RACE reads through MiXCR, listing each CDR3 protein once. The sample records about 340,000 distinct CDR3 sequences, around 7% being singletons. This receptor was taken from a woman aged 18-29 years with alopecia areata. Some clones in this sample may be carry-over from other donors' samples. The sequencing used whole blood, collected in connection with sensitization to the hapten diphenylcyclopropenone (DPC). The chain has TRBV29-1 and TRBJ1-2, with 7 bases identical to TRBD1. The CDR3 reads CSATPTDREDYGYTF. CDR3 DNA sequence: TGCAGCGCTACGCCCACCGACAGGGAGGACTATGGCTACACCTTC.